The 20 T cell receptor beta chains presented below share a single source sample, sequenced in a study of blood T cell repertoires in COVID-19. TCRdb keeps only in-frame clones here, not all; method: immunoSEQ multiplex PCR. The table shows 70,000 or so clones, with 60% to 75% occurring only once. The sequencing input was peripheral blood. Source of these receptors: a woman between 65 and 79 years old with acute or convalescent COVID-19.

The sample holds a few counts of this clone. This chain uses TRBV5-1 with TRBJ2-7; the D gene is possibly TRBD2 (5 bases). Germline lookup yields CDR1 SGHRS and CDR2 YFSETQ. Trimming took 2 bases from V and 7 from J, leaving 7 bases between them. The CDR3 runs to 11 residues. The CDR3 coding sequence is TGCGCCAGCAGCTTTCCGGGAGAGCAGTACTTC. It specifies CASSFPGEQYF.

The chain uses TRBV19 and TRBJ2-3; 9 nucleotides agree with TRBD2. CDR3 length: 17 amino acids. Unmatched junction bases numbered 9, after V lost 0 bases and J lost 5 bases. CDR1 is LNHDA, CDR2 SQIVND, per germline (reference sequence). The CDR3 region is CASSIEPSGMVGDTQYF. The CDR3 DNA follows: TGTGCCAGTAGTATAGAGCCTAGCGGGATGGTCGGAGATACGCAGTATTTT. Combining the CDR3 with reference TRBV19 and TRBJ2-3 gives the whole variable domain DGGITQSPKYLFRKEGQNVTLSCEQNLNHDAMYWYRQDPGQGLRLIYYSQIVNDFQKGDIAEGYSVSREKKESFPLTVTSAQKNPTAFYLCASSIEPSGMVGDTQYFGPGTRLTVL.

The chain recombines TRBV27 with TRBJ1-1; TRBD1 agrees at 8 bases. This CDR3 is 18 amino acids long. Trimming cost V 1 base and J 1 base; bases outside gene matches: 11. Germline CDR1 MNHEY, CDR2 SMNVEV (reference sequence). This CDR3 is CASSLFRPGGLGNTEAFF. CDR3 DNA sequence: TGTGCCAGCAGTTTATTCCGGCCAGGGGGCTTGGGGAACACTGAAGCTTTCTTT.

The rearrangement uses TRBV6-6 and TRBJ2-3, with 11 positions matching TRBD2. This CDR3 is built from 16 residues. Trimming removed 6 bases from V and 4 bases from J; junction bases left unmatched: 9. Germline lookup yields CDR1 MNHNY and CDR2 SVGAGI (reference sequence). For the CDR3, the DNA is TGTGCCAGCAGCCTCGATCGACTAGCGGGATCAGATACGCAGTATTTT. Its protein product is CASSLDRLAGSDTQYF.

The J gene is TRBJ1-3, the V gene TRBV27; D is possibly TRBD1 (6 bases). The CDR3 length is 15 residues. The V end was cut by 3 bases, the J end by 2 bases, with 11 bases between. Germline lookup yields CDR1 MNHEY and CDR2 SMNVEV (reference sequence). The CDR3 nucleotides read TGTGCCAGCAGTTTGGGGGCCACTACTGGAAACACCATATATTTT. This codes for CASSLGATTGNTIYF.

This clone came up a few times. The chain employs TRBV6-5 and TRBJ1-1; D might be TRBD1 (6 bases). Trimming pared 10 bases from V and 3 bases from J, leaving 18 bases between. There are 14 residues in the CDR3. CDR1 and CDR2 (germline): MNHEY, SVGAGI. CDR3 residues: CAIFLQGRYTEAFF. In DNA form, the CDR3 reads TGTGCCATCTTTCTACAGGGTAGGTACACTGAAGCTTTCTTT.

The J gene is TRBJ2-2, the V gene TRBV9, with D perhaps matching TRBD2 (6 bases). The CDR3 totals 16 residues. The germline V gene encodes CDR1 SGDLS and CDR2 YYNGEE. V was pared by 2 bases and J by 1 base, with 12 bases between. The CDR3 protein is CASSVSGTENTGELFF. The CDR3 DNA sequence: TGTGCCAGCAGCGTTTCCGGGACTGAGAACACCGGGGAGCTGTTTTTT.

V is TRBV19 and J is TRBJ2-2, with 9 positions matching TRBD1. This CDR3 contains 14 residues. Losses at the gene ends were 9 bases for V and 2 bases for J; bases not matched to a gene: 4. Germline V gene lookup returns CDR1 LNHDA and CDR2 SQIVND (reference sequence). CDR3 in amino acids: CASGQGSNTGELFF. In nucleotides, the CDR3 is TGTGCCAGCGGACAGGGGTCCAACACCGGGGAGCTGTTTTTT.

This chain links TRBV6-1 with TRBJ1-6, with TRBD1 as a possible D gene (6 bases). Trimming stripped 0 bases from V and 5 bases from J, with 8 bases between. This CDR3 region has 15 residues. Per the germline V gene, CDR1 is MNHNS and CDR2 is SASEGT. CDR3 sequence reads: CASSEAGHHNSPLHF. The CDR3 DNA is TGTGCCAGCAGTGAAGCGGGACACCATAATTCACCCCTCCACTTT.

The chain couples TRBV24-1 to TRBJ2-1; 9 nucleotides agree with TRBD2. Germline V CDR1 and CDR2: KGHDR, SFDVKD. With 6 bases clipped from V and 4 bases from J, the junction kept 9 bases outside the gene matches. This CDR3 spans 16 amino acids. This CDR3 reads CATSSHSGRSYNEQFF. Written as DNA, the CDR3 is TGTGCCACCAGTTCCCATAGCGGGAGATCTTACAATGAGCAGTTCTTC.

This chain connects TRBV5-4 to TRBJ2-2, with no clear D. The CDR3 sequence is 15 residues long. Germline values: CDR1 SGHNT, CDR2 YYREEE (reference sequence). Trimming left V 0 bases short and J 2 bases short, with 8 bases between. The CDR3 loop is CASSLDKFNTGELFF. As DNA, the CDR3 is TGTGCCAGCAGCTTGGACAAGTTTAACACCGGGGAGCTGTTTTTT.

This chain links TRBV11-3 with TRBJ1-1, with D unresolved. This CDR3 contains 15 residues. Trimming took 3 bases from V and 4 from J, leaving 15 bases between them. CDR1 and CDR2 (germline): SGHNT, YENEEA. CDR3 protein: CASSLNSGEPTEAFF. The CDR3, as DNA: TGTGCCAGCAGCTTGAATAGCGGAGAGCCCACTGAAGCTTTCTTT. The complete variable domain, with remaining parts taken from reference TRBV11-3 and TRBJ1-1, reads EAGVVQSPRYKIIEKKQPVAFWCNPISGHNTLYWYLQNLGQGPELLIRYENEEAVDDSQLPKDRFSAERLKGVDSTLKIQPAELGDSAVYLCASSLNSGEPTEAFFGQGTRLTVV.

The CDR3 DNA sequence: TGTGCCAGTACCGCAAGGGGCCCAGGGAGGAATTCACCCCTCCACTTT. Protein product: CASTARGPGRNSPLHF. The rearrangement uses TRBV19 and TRBJ1-6; weak D call: TRBD1 (5 bases). The germline V and J ends were trimmed by 7 bases and 7 bases, with 20 bases remaining between them. The CDR3 is 16 amino acids. In germline, CDR1 is LNHDA, CDR2 SQIVND (reference sequence).

The CDR3 sequence is CASSAVGTTGGNGYTF. As DNA, the CDR3 is TGTGCCAGCAGCGCCGTGGGAACAACAGGGGGCAATGGCTACACCTTC. V gene TRBV9 combines with J gene TRBJ1-2; 9 nucleotides align to TRBD1. CDR1 is SGDLS, CDR2 YYNGEE, per germline. The CDR3 is made up of 16 amino acids. Trimming took 3 bases from V and 6 from J; bases not matched to a gene: 12.

The CDR3 here is CASRREDTQYF. The DNA for the CDR3 is TGTGCCAGCCGCCGGGAGGATACGCAGTATTTT. This chain connects TRBV28 to TRBJ2-3; D possibly corresponds to TRBD2 (6 bases). This CDR3 spans 11 amino acids. V dropped 8 bases and J dropped 6 bases, with 9 bases sitting between them. From germline, CDR1 is MDHEN and CDR2 SYDVKM.

The CDR3: CASSGWTGGTSGNTIYF. The CDR3 DNA reads TGTGCCAGCAGCGGGTGGACAGGGGGCACCTCTGGAAACACCATATATTTT. V usage is TRBV5-6 and J usage is TRBJ1-3; 11 positions match TRBD1. Looked up from germline, CDR1 is SGHDT and CDR2 is YYEEEE. The CDR3 contains 17 residues. Trimming at V came to 4 bases and at J to 0 bases, leaving 6 bases not matched to a gene.

J is TRBJ2-1 and V is TRBV3-1 (or the pseudogene TRBV3-2); D call uncertain. Germline V CDR1 and CDR2: LGHDT, YNNKEL (reference sequence). The CDR3 covers 13 residues. V lost 0 bases, J lost 9 bases, and 9 bases lay in between. CDR3 sequence (DNA): TGTGCCAGCAGCCAAGAAAGCCTAGTTGAGCAGTTCTTC. Its protein product is CASSQESLVEQFF.

J is TRBJ1-1 and V is TRBV7-2, with 9 positions matching TRBD1. The CDR3 sequence is 14 residues long. The germline V gene encodes CDR1 SGHTA and CDR2 FQGNSA. After removal of 3 bases from V and 5 bases from J, the junction contained 4 bases not matched to a gene. The DNA of the CDR3 is TGTGCCAGCAGCTTCGACAGGGGGAAGACTGAAGCTTTCTTT. It translates to CASSFDRGKTEAFF.

V is TRBV7-8 and J is TRBJ1-2; D may be TRBD1 (5 bases). The V gene lost 5 bases and the J gene lost 6 bases, with 10 bases spanning the gap. The CDR3 loop spans 12 amino acids. CDR1 SGHVS and CDR2 FQNEAQ come from the germline V gene. The CDR3 sequence is CASSRDFDGYTF. The CDR3 DNA follows: TGTGCCAGCAGCCGGGACTTTGATGGCTACACCTTC.

In DNA form, the CDR3 reads TGTGCCAGCAGCGTAGGAACAGGCCGAGTTGGAAACACCATATATTTT. Protein sequence: CASSVGTGRVGNTIYF. The rearrangement joins TRBV9 to TRBJ1-3; TRBD1 is a possible D gene (5 bases). Trimming removed 0 bases from V and 3 bases from J, with 13 bases in between. The CDR3 covers 16 residues. CDR1 and CDR2 (germline): SGDLS, YYNGEE.